This TCR beta chain was sequenced during a study of OX40 agonist ivuxolimab in advanced cancers. Whole-study context: Each patient was given ivuxolimab into a vein every 2 weeks, at 0.01 to 10 mg/kg.

Produced via immunoSEQ multiplex PCR; TCRdb's table is partial and in-frame only. The sample has 15,000 to 20,000 clones, around 93% seen once. Only one count was recorded for this clone. Its target is unknown. General observations from the study: Partial responders at 0.1-3.0 mg/kg had among the lowest clonal expansion. Circulating CD4+ and CD8+ T cells showed clonal expansion by week 6 at 0.1 to 3.0 mg/kg.

The clonotype was recovered from an adult with an advanced solid tumor such as melanoma, head and neck, liver or kidney cancer. The specimen comprised CD4+ or CD8+ T cells sorted from blood, sampled in a trial of the OX40 agonist ivuxolimab.

The CDR3 spells CASSAPVGTGDHEQYF. Here the CDR3 DNA reads TGTGCCAGCAGTGCCCCGGTCGGGACAGGGGACCACGAGCAGTACTTC. The chain is built from TRBV6-1 and TRBJ2-7; 10 bases fit TRBD1. The CDR3 runs to 16 residues. CDR1 MNHNS and CDR2 SASEGT come from the germline V gene. V was clipped by 4 bases and J by 5 bases; unmatched bases: 11.